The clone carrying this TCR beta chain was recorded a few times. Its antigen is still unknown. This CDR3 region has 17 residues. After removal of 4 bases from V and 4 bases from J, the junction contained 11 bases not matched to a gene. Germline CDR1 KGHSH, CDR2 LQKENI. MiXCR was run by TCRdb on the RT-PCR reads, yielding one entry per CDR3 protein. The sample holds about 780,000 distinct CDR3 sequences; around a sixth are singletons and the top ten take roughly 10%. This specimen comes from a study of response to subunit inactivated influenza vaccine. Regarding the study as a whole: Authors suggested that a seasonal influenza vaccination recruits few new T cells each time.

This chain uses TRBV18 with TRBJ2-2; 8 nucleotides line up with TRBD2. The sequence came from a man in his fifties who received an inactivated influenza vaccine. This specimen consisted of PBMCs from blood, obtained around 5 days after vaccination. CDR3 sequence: CASSRPGISGTTGELFF. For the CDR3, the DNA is TGTGCCAGCTCACGACCGGGTATTAGCGGGACCACCGGGGAGCTGTTTTTT.